These 4 T cell receptor beta chains came from one sample sequenced in a study of cytomegalovirus exposure and HLA in healthy donors. The study ran its PCR with 60 Vbeta and 13 Jbeta primers. TCRdb's table, derived via immunoSEQ multiplex PCR, lists solely in-frame clones and lacks some. The sample has 220,000 or so clones; about 75% are singletons. The sequenced sample consisted of PBMCs. The receptors here all came from a woman aged 25 to 45 in good health and CMV-seronegative.

In this sample, this clone turned up a few times. The CDR3 DNA reads TGTGCCAGCAGTGAGGGACTAGCGGGAGGGCCACACGGCACAGATACGCAGTATTTT. Its translation: CASSEGLAGGPHGTDTQYF. The chain joins TRBV2 to TRBJ2-3; 16 bases match TRBD2. CDR3 length equals 19 residues. J lost 1 base, V lost 3 bases, and 7 bases had no gene match. Germline CDR1 and CDR2: SNHLY and FYNNEI.

The chain has TRBV7-9 and TRBJ2-1; 7 bases are shared with TRBD2. The V segment lost 4 bases and the J segment 5 bases; nucleotides outside the gene matches: 8. Germline CDR1 is SEHNR and CDR2 is FQNEAQ (reference sequence). This CDR3 has 15 residues. The CDR3 DNA reads as TGTGCCAGCAGCTCTGAGCGGGATGGGGACAATGAGCAGTTCTTC. The encoded protein is CASSSERDGDNEQFF.

The rearrangement joins TRBV10-3 to TRBJ2-1, with TRBD1 identical over 7 bases. CDR3 length equals 17 residues. With V trimmed by 0 bases and J by 4 bases, 9 bases remained unmatched. CDR1 ENHRY and CDR2 SYGVKD come from the germline V gene. CDR3 in amino acids: CAISESSVGTVYNEQFF. As DNA, the CDR3 is TGTGCCATCAGTGAGTCCTCGGTAGGGACAGTATACAATGAGCAGTTCTTC.

The chain has TRBV9 and TRBJ2-1, with a possible D match to TRBD2 (6 bases). This CDR3 is 15 amino acids long. The V gene lost 0 bases and the J gene lost 3 bases, with 10 bases spanning the gap. Germline CDR1 is SGDLS and CDR2 is YYNGEE. CDR3: CASSVGGGIYNEQFF. The CDR3 bases are TGTGCCAGCAGCGTAGGTGGCGGGATCTACAATGAGCAGTTCTTC. Using reference TRBV9 and TRBJ2-1 for the parts outside the CDR3, the full variable domain is DSGVTQTPKHLITATGQRVTLRCSPRSGDLSVYWYQQSLDQGLQFLIQYYNGEERAKGNILERFSAQQFPDLHSELNLSSLELGDSALYFCASSVGGGIYNEQFFGPGTRLTVL.